The 19 T cell receptor beta chains below come from one sample, sequenced in a study of blood T cell repertoires in COVID-19. Clones were sequenced by immunoSEQ multiplex PCR, and TCRdb holds only the in-frame ones, with some missing. The table lists about 210,000 clones, 70% to 90% of them singletons. Sequenced material: peripheral blood. These receptors came from a human donor in a cohort sampled during active COVID-19.

V and J are TRBV29-1 and TRBJ2-5; 10 bases align to TRBD2. The CDR3 totals 12 residues. Unmatched junction bases numbered 2, after V lost 5 bases and J lost 5 bases. Germline loops: CDR1 SQVTM, CDR2 ANQGSEA. The CDR3 protein is CSVSSGGETQYF. Here the CDR3 DNA reads TGCAGCGTTTCTAGCGGGGGTGAGACCCAGTACTTC.

The CDR3 protein is CATSAASGNTIYF. The CDR3 bases are TGTGCCACCTCCGCGGCCTCTGGAAACACCATATATTTT. This chain connects TRBV24-1 to TRBJ1-3, with D unresolved. The CDR3 spans 13 residues. Germline V gene data show CDR1 as KGHDR and CDR2 as SFDVKD. The germline V and J ends were trimmed by 9 bases and 0 bases, with 8 bases remaining between them.

This chain joins TRBV19 and TRBJ1-2; possibly TRBD1 for D (5 bases). Deletions cut 5 bases from V and 6 bases from J, with 25 bases between. The CDR3 runs to 17 residues. CDR1 is LNHDA and CDR2 is SQIVND in the germline V gene (reference sequence). The CDR3 DNA sequence: TGTGCCAGTAGTTCAGCCCGGACGGGGGGGACTTTAGATGGCTACACCTTC. Its protein is CASSSARTGGTLDGYTF.

The chain employs TRBV18 and TRBJ2-7; the match to TRBD1 covers 10 bases. The CDR3 extends over 15 amino acids. V gave up 2 bases and J gave up 6 bases; unmatched junction bases: 7. Germline CDR1 and CDR2: KGHSH and LQKENI. CDR3 sequence reads: CASSPIGTGDGEQYF. CDR3 DNA sequence: TGTGCCAGCTCACCAATCGGGACAGGGGATGGCGAGCAGTACTTC.

The gene calls are TRBV11-2 and TRBJ2-5, with 10 bases aligning to TRBD1. This CDR3 region has 15 residues. In germline, CDR1 is SGHAT, CDR2 FQNNGV. Trimming cost V 5 bases and J 3 bases; bases outside gene matches: 6. The CDR3: CASSKTGGWKETQYF. The CDR3 DNA is TGTGCCAGCAGCAAGACAGGGGGCTGGAAAGAGACCCAGTACTTC. Complete variable domain (other parts from reference TRBV11-2 and TRBJ2-5): EAGVAQSPRYKIIEKRQSVAFWCNPISGHATLYWYQQILGQGPKLLIQFQNNGVVDDSQLPKDRFSAERLKGVDSTLKIQPAKLEDSAVYLCASSKTGGWKETQYFGPGTRLLVL.

The chain has TRBV5-1 and TRBJ1-3; D uncertain. The CDR3 is made up of 13 amino acids. Per the germline V gene, CDR1 is SGHRS and CDR2 is YFSETQ. V was shortened by 5 bases and J by 4 bases, with 10 bases between the two germline ends. CDR3 protein: CASSLRQGNTIYF. As DNA, the CDR3 is TGCGCCAGCAGTCTCAGGCAAGGAAACACCATATATTTT. Together with reference TRBV5-1 and TRBJ1-3, the CDR3 gives the full variable domain: KAGVTQTPRYLIKTRGQQVTLSCSPISGHRSVSWYQQTPGQGLQFLFEYFSETQRNKGNFPGRFSGRQFSNSRSEMNVSTLELGDSALYLCASSLRQGNTIYFGEGSWLTVV.

This clone was picked up one time. V and J are TRBV19 and TRBJ1-1; a possible D gene is TRBD1 (5 bases). Looked up from germline, CDR1 is LNHDA and CDR2 is SQIVND (reference sequence). The CDR3 totals 14 residues. V dropped 7 bases and J dropped 0 bases, with 12 bases sitting between them. This chain's CDR3 is CASKRGGLNTEAFF. CDR3 DNA sequence: TGTGCCAGTAAGCGCGGGGGTTTGAACACTGAAGCTTTCTTT.

The gene calls are TRBV2 and TRBJ2-1, with 8 bases fitting TRBD1. The CDR3 totals 12 residues. The V gene end was trimmed by 6 bases and the J gene end by 14 bases; junction bases not matched to a gene: 9. In germline, CDR1 is SNHLY, CDR2 FYNNEI. CDR3 DNA: TGTGCCAGCAGGTTGACAGGGGTTTTGGAGTTCTTC. Its translation: CASRLTGVLEFF.

The rearrangement uses TRBV12-3 or TRBV12-4 and TRBJ2-5; 10 bases align to TRBD2. After removal of 5 bases from V and 9 bases from J, the junction contained 6 bases not matched to a gene. This CDR3 region has 13 residues. The CDR3 DNA reads TGTGCCAGCAGTCCAGCGGGGGGGTCCCCCCAGTACTTC. This sequence encodes CASSPAGGSPQYF.

This chain joins TRBV28 and TRBJ1-2; D is perhaps TRBD1 (6 bases). Trimming pared 3 bases from V and 7 bases from J, leaving 12 bases between. This CDR3 is built from 13 residues. CDR1 is MDHEN and CDR2 is SYDVKM in the germline V gene. DNA of the CDR3: TGTGCCAGCAGTTTTCAGGGGCCTGGTGGCTACACCTTC. It encodes CASSFQGPGGYTF.

CDR3 sequence reads: CASSLGVSGANVLTF. The DNA for the CDR3 is TGTGCCAGCAGCCTCGGGGTCTCTGGGGCCAACGTCCTGACTTTC. This chain joins TRBV13 and TRBJ2-6; tentatively, D is TRBD2 (5 bases). CDR1 is PRHDT, CDR2 FYEKMQ, per germline (reference sequence). The CDR3 has 15 residues. The ends were cut back, 5 bases at V and 0 bases at J, with 8 bases in the middle.

This sequence joins TRBV28 and TRBJ2-1; 10 positions match TRBD2. Germline lookup yields CDR1 MDHEN and CDR2 SYDVKM. Unmatched junction bases numbered 6, after V lost 8 bases and J lost 8 bases. The CDR3 consists of 13 residues. The chain's CDR3 is CASEAGGVYEQFF. CDR3 DNA sequence: TGTGCCAGCGAAGCGGGAGGGGTCTATGAGCAGTTCTTC. The full variable domain, in which reference TRBV28 and TRBJ2-1 provide the parts outside the CDR3, is DVKVTQSSRYLVKRTGEKVFLECVQDMDHENMFWYRQDPGLGLRLIYFSYDVKMKEKGDIPEGYSVSREKKERFSLILESASTNQTSMYLCASEAGGVYEQFFGPGTRLTVL.

The chain carries TRBV28 and TRBJ2-7, with 14 bases matching TRBD2. V was pared by 3 bases and J by 0 bases, with 1 base of the junction left unmatched. The CDR3 is 16 amino acids. CDR1 MDHEN and CDR2 SYDVKM come from the germline V gene. CDR3 bases: TGTGCCAGCAGTTTTGGACTAGCGGGGGGCTCCTACGAGCAGTACTTC. Translated: CASSFGLAGGSYEQYF.

The chain is built from TRBV21-1 and TRBJ2-1; the table's D gene call, TRBD2, was not cross checked with the DNA. TRBV21-1 has pseudogene status. The CDR3 has 17 residues. CDR3 DNA: TGTGCCAGCAGCAAAACTAGGACCACTATTCCTTCTGAGGAGCAGTTCTTC. Translated, it gives CASSKTRTTIPSEEQFF.

A single count supports this clone. The chain recombines TRBV9 with TRBJ2-3, with TRBD2 matching 9 bases. V was clipped by 3 bases and J by 0 bases; unmatched bases: 5. The germline gives CDR1 SGDLS, CDR2 YYNGEE. The CDR3 consists of 16 residues. The CDR3 bases are TGTGCCAGCAGCGCTAGCGGGGCCGAAAGCACAGATACGCAGTATTTT. Translated: CASSASGAESTDTQYF. The full variable domain, its missing parts supplied by reference TRBV9 and TRBJ2-3, is DSGVTQTPKHLITATGQRVTLRCSPRSGDLSVYWYQQSLDQGLQFLIQYYNGEERAKGNILERFSAQQFPDLHSELNLSSLELGDSALYFCASSASGAESTDTQYFGPGTRLTVL.

CDR3 residues: CASSGGDTEAFF. The CDR3 region has the DNA TGTGCCAGCAGTGGGGGGGACACTGAAGCTTTCTTT. The rearrangement links TRBV28 to TRBJ1-1; a weak D match, TRBD1 (5 bases). This CDR3 is built from 12 residues. V was shortened by 5 bases and J by 3 bases, with 7 bases between the two germline ends. The germline V gene has CDR1 MDHEN and CDR2 SYDVKM.

The genes are TRBV29-1 and TRBJ2-3; 9 bases line up with TRBD2. The V gene end was trimmed by 2 bases and the J gene end by 0 bases; junction bases not matched to a gene: 6. CDR1 is SQVTM, CDR2 ANQGSEA, per germline. The CDR3 has 16 amino acids. The CDR3 reads CSVETLAGASTDTQYF. The CDR3 DNA reads as TGCAGCGTTGAAACGTTAGCGGGGGCCAGCACAGATACGCAGTATTTT.

With respect to this clone: Other DNA sequences of this sample code for an identical CDR3. The genes are TRBV7-8 and TRBJ1-1, with TRBD1 matching 9 bases. The CDR3 contains 15 residues. Germline V gives CDR1 SGHVS, CDR2 FQNEAQ. V gave up 1 base and J gave up 4 bases; unmatched junction bases: 4. CDR3 bases: TGTGCCAGCAGCTTAGAGCGACAGGGGGGCACTGAAGCTTTCTTT. As protein: CASSLERQGGTEAFF. Complete variable domain (other parts from reference TRBV7-8 and TRBJ1-1): GAGVSQSPRYKVAKRGQDVALRCDPISGHVSLFWYQQALGQGPEFLTYFQNEAQLDKSGLPSDRFFAERPEGSVSTLKIQRTQQEDSAVYLCASSLERQGGTEAFFGQGTRLTVV.

The V and J genes are TRBV30 and TRBJ2-5; D uncertain. CDR3 length: 15 amino acids. Per the germline V gene, CDR1 is GTSNPN and CDR2 is SVGIG (reference sequence). The V end lost 1 base, the J end lost 4 bases, and 16 bases lay between the germline ends. The CDR3 DNA sequence: TGTGCCTGGAGTGAACTGATCGCCCGTGGAGAGACCCAGTACTTC. It encodes CAWSELIARGETQYF.